The 31 T cell receptor beta chains reported below all come from one sample, sequenced in a study of PD-1 blockade in classical Hodgkin lymphoma. Sequencing was performed with immunoSEQ multiplex PCR; in TCRdb, only in-frame clones are kept and a portion is missing. The table has roughly 30,000 clones, over 80% seen once. Each of the patients experienced relapse following autologous stem cell transplantation, and their brentuximab vedotin exposure differed. Sequencing was performed on peripheral blood mononuclear cells (PBMCs), taken before the second cycle of nivolumab. Source of these receptors: a human donor with classical Hodgkin lymphoma.

CDR3 DNA sequence: TGCGCCAGCAGCCCACAGGGGGGCTGGGCTTTCTTT. Its protein is CASSPQGGWAFF. The rearrangement uses TRBV5-1 and TRBJ1-1, with TRBD1 identical over 8 bases. This CDR3 has 12 amino acids. CDR1 is SGHRS, CDR2 YFSETQ, per germline. V lost 4 bases to trimming and J lost 11 bases; unmatched junction nucleotides: 7. Full variable domain (outside the CDR3, taken from reference TRBV5-1 and TRBJ1-1): KAGVTQTPRYLIKTRGQQVTLSCSPISGHRSVSWYQQTPGQGLQFLFEYFSETQRNKGNFPGRFSGRQFSNSRSEMNVSTLELGDSALYLCASSPQGGWAFFGQGTRLTVV.

This clone appeared a few times. The chain is built from TRBV5-4 and TRBJ2-2; no clear D gene. Germline V gene data show CDR1 as SGHNT and CDR2 as YYREEE (reference sequence). V lost 0 bases, J lost 1 base, and 10 bases lay in between. The CDR3 length is 16 residues. The CDR3 region is CASSLGPVVNTGELFF. The CDR3 DNA reads as TGTGCCAGCAGCTTGGGGCCGGTCGTGAACACCGGGGAGCTGTTTTTT.

The V gene is TRBV7-6, the J gene TRBJ1-6; D unclear. Germline loops: CDR1 SGHVS, CDR2 FNYEAQ. With 1 base removed from V and 6 bases from J, the gap between germline ends came to 10 bases. The CDR3 consists of 15 residues. CDR3 in DNA: TGTGCCAGCAGCTTAGGGAGGCCGGGTAATTCACCCCTCCACTTT. This gives the protein CASSLGRPGNSPLHF.

This chain joins TRBV5-8 and TRBJ1-4; the D gene is possibly TRBD1 (6 bases). The ends were cut back, 5 bases at V and 0 bases at J, with 14 bases in the middle. From germline, CDR1 is SGHTS and CDR2 YDEGEE. This CDR3 spans 16 amino acids. As DNA, the CDR3 is TGTGCCAGCAGACCCAGGGGATACGCAACTAATGAAAAACTGTTTTTT. Amino acids: CASRPRGYATNEKLFF.

The V gene is TRBV7-2, the J gene TRBJ2-6, with D perhaps matching TRBD2 (7 bases). The CDR3 runs 17 residues. The V and J ends lost 1 base and 1 base respectively, with 11 bases between them. The germline V gene encodes CDR1 SGHTA and CDR2 FQGNSA. The CDR3 region is CASSLGGGASGANVLTF. The CDR3 DNA follows: TGTGCCAGCAGCTTAGGGGGGGGCGCATCTGGGGCCAACGTCCTGACTTTC. The variable domain in full, with the rest retrieved from reference TRBV7-2 and TRBJ2-6, is GAGVSQSPSNKVTEKGKDVELRCDPISGHTALYWYRQSLGQGLEFLIYFQGNSAPDKSGLPSDRFSAERTGGSVSTLTIQRTQQEDSAVYLCASSLGGGASGANVLTFGAGSRLTVL.

This chain uses TRBV28 with TRBJ2-2, with D unresolved. This CDR3 has 15 residues. Germline V gene data show CDR1 as MDHEN and CDR2 as SYDVKM. The V end was cut by 5 bases, the J end by 5 bases, with 15 bases between. CDR3 bases: TGTGCCAGCAGTCTCCGGTTGGGGTTGACCGGGGAGCTGTTTTTT. Translation gives CASSLRLGLTGELFF.

In its sample, this clone was seen once. This chain joins TRBV7-2 and TRBJ1-5, with a possible D match to TRBD1 (6 bases). Germline loops: CDR1 SGHTA, CDR2 FQGNSA. The V end was cut by 4 bases, the J end by 0 bases, with 10 bases between. This CDR3 spans 15 amino acids. CDR3 nucleotides: TGTGCCAGCAGCTCCGGACAGTCTAGCAATCAGCCCCAGCATTTT. Translated, it gives CASSSGQSSNQPQHF. Supplemented by reference TRBV7-2 and TRBJ1-5, the full variable domain reads GAGVSQSPSNKVTEKGKDVELRCDPISGHTALYWYRQSLGQGLEFLIYFQGNSAPDKSGLPSDRFSAERTGGSVSTLTIQRTQQEDSAVYLCASSSGQSSNQPQHFGDGTRLSIL.

The chain recombines TRBV10-3 with TRBJ2-5; 9 bases align to TRBD2. V lost 6 bases to trimming and J lost 1 base; unmatched junction nucleotides: 6. The CDR3 has 15 amino acids. In germline, CDR1 is ENHRY, CDR2 SYGVKD. The CDR3 DNA is TGTGCCATCAGACGGGCTAGCGGGGCCCAAGAGACCCAGTACTTC. Its translation is CAIRRASGAQETQYF.

This chain joins TRBV19 and TRBJ1-4, with 8 bases that match TRBD1. Germline trimming cut 7 bases from V and 5 bases from J; bases unmatched to any gene: 3. The CDR3 is 13 amino acids. Germline CDR1 is LNHDA and CDR2 is SQIVND (reference sequence). This chain's CDR3 is CASKDRANEKLFF. As DNA, the CDR3 is TGTGCCAGTAAGGACAGGGCAAATGAAAAACTGTTTTTT.

This chain joins TRBV6-1 and TRBJ1-5, with 8 bases lining up with TRBD1. Trimming removed 6 bases from V and 2 bases from J; junction bases left unmatched: 3. CDR1 is MNHNS, CDR2 SASEGT, per germline. The CDR3 has 14 amino acids. CDR3 in amino acids: CASRTGAGNQPQHF. The CDR3 region has the DNA TGTGCCAGCAGGACAGGGGCGGGCAATCAGCCCCAGCATTTT.

The rearrangement links TRBV29-1 to TRBJ2-5; D may match TRBD1 or TRBD2 (7 bases each). V was pared by 6 bases and J by 5 bases, with 13 bases between. The germline V gene has CDR1 SQVTM and CDR2 ANQGSEA. The CDR3 is 12 amino acids. In DNA form, the CDR3 reads TGCAGCGTGGGAGGGGGCAGGGAGACCCAGTACTTC. Its protein is CSVGGGRETQYF. Supplemented by reference TRBV29-1 and TRBJ2-5, the full variable domain reads SAVISQKPSRDICQRGTSLTIQCQVDSQVTMMFWYRQQPGQSLTLIATANQGSEATYESGFVIDKFPISRPNLTFSTLTVSNMSPEDSSIYLCSVGGGRETQYFGPGTRLLVL.

This clone was recorded only once. This chain joins TRBV6-5 and TRBJ2-2, with 9 bases lining up with TRBD1. Per the germline V gene, CDR1 is MNHEY and CDR2 is SVGAGI. The CDR3 runs to 13 residues. J was trimmed by 3 bases and V by 7 bases; bases with no gene match: 0. The CDR3 here is CASNRGHTGELFF. The CDR3 DNA reads TGTGCCAGCAACAGGGGGCACACCGGGGAGCTGTTTTTT.

The gene calls are TRBV14 and TRBJ1-1; 10 bases agree with TRBD1. CDR3 length: 12 residues. Germline V CDR1 and CDR2: SGHDN, FVKESK. V lost 2 bases to trimming and J lost 11 bases; unmatched junction nucleotides: 2. CDR3 residues: CASSQRTGGAFF. Here the CDR3 DNA reads TGTGCCAGCAGCCAACGGACAGGGGGTGCTTTCTTT.

This clone has only one observation. J is TRBJ1-2 and V is TRBV5-1; no clear D. This CDR3 is built from 14 residues. Germline-derived CDR1 and CDR2 are SGHRS and YFSETQ. V lost 0 bases and J 8 bases, leaving 14 bases between the germline ends. CDR3 in amino acids: CASSLAGATQGYTF. CDR3 DNA sequence: TGCGCCAGCAGCTTGGCCGGCGCTACCCAGGGCTACACCTTC.

This chain joins TRBV28 and TRBJ2-5; D is unresolved. The DNA end lines up better with TRBJ2-7; the J call may be wrong. Germline CDR1 MDHEN, CDR2 SYDVKM. The CDR3 is 16 residues long. CDR3 coding DNA: TGTGCCAGCACCAAAGGACGATACCAGCAGTCCTACGAGCAGTACTTC. This encodes CASTKGRYQQSYEQYF.

This clone was seen a single time. The rearrangement joins TRBV4-3 to TRBJ1-1; no reliable D call. Germline assignment: CDR1 LGHNA and CDR2 YSLEER. This CDR3 is built from 14 residues. V shed 0 bases and J shed 5 bases, with 10 bases lying between them. The CDR3 region has the DNA TGCGCCAGCAGCCAAGAGGTTTCGGGGACTGAAGCTTTCTTT. Translation: CASSQEVSGTEAFF.

The CDR3 reads CASSYTNSPLHF. The CDR3 bases are TGTGCCAGCAGTTACACGAATTCACCCCTCCACTTT. This rearrangement joins TRBV6-5 to TRBJ1-6, with unresolved D. This CDR3 has 12 residues. Per germline, CDR1 MNHEY and CDR2 SVGAGI. V was trimmed by 2 bases and J by 7 bases, leaving 3 bases between them.

CDR3 bases: TGTGCCAGCAGCTTTTTTGACAGAACGAACACTGAAGCTTTCTTT. This encodes CASSFFDRTNTEAFF. The chain links TRBV5-6 to TRBJ1-1, with a tentative D call TRBD1 (5 bases). With 2 bases removed from V and 1 base from J, the gap between germline ends came to 12 bases. Germline V lookup: CDR1 SGHDT, CDR2 YYEEEE. This CDR3 contains 15 residues. Filled out from reference TRBV5-6 and TRBJ1-1, the complete variable domain reads DAGVTQSPTHLIKTRGQQVTLRCSPKSGHDTVSWYQQALGQGPQFIFQYYEEEERQRGNFPDRFSGHQFPNYSSELNVNALLLGDSALYLCASSFFDRTNTEAFFGQGTRLTVV.

The genes are TRBV19 and TRBJ2-2, with D possibly TRBD1 on 5 matching bases. The CDR3 is 14 amino acids. V dropped 6 bases and J dropped 0 bases, with 8 bases sitting between them. Germline assignment: CDR1 LNHDA and CDR2 SQIVND (reference sequence). The CDR3 sequence is CASRRQSNTGELFF. CDR3 coding DNA: TGTGCCAGTAGGAGACAGTCGAACACCGGGGAGCTGTTTTTT.

V usage is TRBV29-1 and J usage is TRBJ1-2; D remains unclear. Deletions cut 3 bases from V and 2 bases from J, with 7 bases between. CDR1 SQVTM and CDR2 ANQGSEA come from the germline V gene. The CDR3 is 12 amino acids. The CDR3 protein is CSVDGPNYGYTF. The CDR3 region has the DNA TGCAGCGTTGATGGGCCCAACTATGGCTACACCTTC.

The CDR3: CASSQDFIGLAGGMVDEQFF. CDR3 nucleotide sequence: TGTGCCAGCAGCCAAGATTTCATCGGACTAGCGGGAGGGATGGTGGATGAGCAGTTCTTC. V and J are TRBV4-2 and TRBJ2-1, with 15 bases fitting TRBD2. The CDR3 length is 20 residues. CDR1 is LGHNA and CDR2 is YNFKEQ in the germline V gene. Unmatched junction bases numbered 14, after V lost 0 bases and J lost 8 bases.

V gene TRBV10-1 combines with J gene TRBJ1-6, with a tentative D call TRBD1 (5 bases). The ends were cut back, 7 bases at V and 8 bases at J, with 30 bases in the middle. The germline CDR1 and CDR2 sequences are WNHNN and SYGVQD (reference sequence). The CDR3 is 19 residues long. In DNA, the CDR3 is TGCGCCAGCACCTCGGACACACTTCACCGGGCGCGACTGGATTCACCCCTCCACTTT. Its protein product is CASTSDTLHRARLDSPLHF.

The chain combines TRBV4-3 with TRBJ2-4; 7 positions agree with TRBD2. There are 15 residues in the CDR3. Germline V lookup: CDR1 LGHNA, CDR2 YSLEER. J gave up 10 bases and V 4 bases, and 13 bases lay outside the gene matches. CDR3: CASSPSRASGGIQYF. CDR3 nucleotide sequence: TGCGCCAGCAGCCCCTCAAGGGCCTCGGGGGGTATTCAGTACTTC.

Notes on this clone: One junction end disagrees with the germline gene, perhaps due to a read error. This rearrangement joins TRBV7-7 to TRBJ2-2; the D is unclear. The length of the CDR3 is 13 residues. The germline gives CDR1 SSHAT, CDR2 FNYEAQ (reference sequence). CDR3 sequence (DNA): TGTGCTAGCAGCTTAGCCGACACCGGGGAGCTGTTTTTT. Its translation: CASSLADTGELFF.

This chain joins TRBV5-1 and TRBJ1-5; D is unresolved. This CDR3 spans 16 amino acids. Germline V gives CDR1 SGHRS, CDR2 YFSETQ. Trimming pared 2 bases from V and 5 bases from J, leaving 17 bases between. CDR3 in amino acids: CASSLGPSSGDQPQHF. The CDR3 nucleotides are TGCGCCAGCAGCTTAGGACCATCTTCGGGCGATCAGCCCCAGCATTTT.

CDR3: CASSHLGRAEKLFF. The CDR3 region has the DNA TGCGCCAGCAGCCACCTCGGGCGGGCCGAAAAACTGTTTTTT. V gene TRBV4-1 combines with J gene TRBJ1-4; no firm D call. The ends were cut back, 3 bases at V and 8 bases at J, with 13 bases in the middle. CDR3 size: 14 residues. CDR1 is MGHRA, CDR2 YSYEKL, per germline.

The chain is built from TRBV5-8 and TRBJ2-7; the D is unclear. CDR1 and CDR2 from the germline V gene are SGHTS and YDEGEE. This CDR3 contains 11 residues. V was pared by 3 bases and J by 2 bases, with 3 bases between. CDR3 protein: CASSSAYEQYV. CDR3 in DNA: TGTGCCAGCAGCTCGGCCTACGAGCAGTACGTC.

V and J are TRBV11-1 and TRBJ2-2, with D uncertain. The V gene lost 4 bases and the J gene lost 5 bases, with 8 bases spanning the gap. In germline, CDR1 is SGHAT, CDR2 FQDESV (reference sequence). CDR3 size: 13 residues. The CDR3 DNA sequence: TGTGCCAGCAGCTCCTTGAGGACCGGGGAGCTGTTTTTT. Protein product: CASSSLRTGELFF.

The chain combines TRBV7-2 with TRBJ2-2; TRBD2 matches 12 bases. Per germline, CDR1 SGHTA and CDR2 FQGNSA. The CDR3 spans 18 residues. J gave up 3 bases and V 1 base, and 6 bases lay outside the gene matches. CDR3 protein: CASSLVASGGAYTGELFF. In DNA form, the CDR3 reads TGTGCCAGCAGCTTAGTCGCTAGCGGGGGGGCATACACCGGGGAGCTGTTTTTT.

This clone has only a few counts. The chain has TRBV6-1 and TRBJ1-5; D gene ambiguous. V dropped 0 bases and J dropped 7 bases, with 7 bases sitting between them. There are 13 residues in the CDR3. Germline lookup yields CDR1 MNHNS and CDR2 SASEGT. The CDR3 sequence: CASSEAGRQPQHF. The CDR3 coding sequence is TGTGCCAGCAGTGAAGCCGGGAGACAGCCCCAGCATTTT.

This clone was seen a handful of times. The rearrangement links TRBV12-5 to TRBJ1-2; D remains ambiguous. Germline CDR1 LGHNT, CDR2 FRNRAP. The CDR3 is 16 residues long. V was trimmed by 0 bases and J by 7 bases, leaving 18 bases between them. The CDR3 DNA is TGTGCTAGTGGTTTGGTCGCCGGGCCCCGACCAGTTGGCTACACCTTC. Residues: CASGLVAGPRPVGYTF. The whole variable domain, remainder taken from reference TRBV12-5 and TRBJ1-2, is DARVTQTPRHKVTEMGQEVTMRCQPILGHNTVFWYRQTMMQGLELLAYFRNRAPLDDSGMPKDRFSAEMPDATLATLKIQPSEPRDSAVYFCASGLVAGPRPVGYTFGSGTRLTVV.